A single sample is the source of the 8 T cell receptor beta chains below, sequenced in a study of T cells in Graves' hyperthyroidism and ophthalmopathy. TCR beta CDR3 regions were amplified from RNA. The TCR CDR3 first-round RT-PCR relied on the HTBI primer set. TCRdb independently ran MiXCR on the multiplex PCR reads; one entry per CDR3 protein. The profile shows roughly 350,000 distinct CDR3 sequences, roughly 15% of them singletons. Sequenced input: blood. The receptors come from a young woman with Graves' ophthalmopathy.

This clonotype came up many times. The chain is built from TRBV18 and TRBJ2-7, with 9 bases lining up with TRBD1. Trimming removed 0 bases from V and 3 bases from J; junction bases left unmatched: 0. The CDR3 is 14 residues long. The V gene's germline CDR1 is KGHSH and CDR2 LQKENI. The CDR3 here is CASSPPDRGYEQYF. DNA for the CDR3: TGTGCCAGCTCACCACCGGACAGGGGCTACGAGCAGTACTTC.

This clonotype was observed many times. The chain has TRBV18 and TRBJ2-5; possibly TRBD2 for D (5 bases). V was shortened by 5 bases and J by 1 base, with 11 bases between the two germline ends. Looked up from germline, CDR1 is KGHSH and CDR2 is LQKENI. This CDR3 contains 14 residues. CDR3 in amino acids: CASSGNRGQETQYF. For the CDR3, the DNA is TGTGCCAGCTCAGGAAACCGGGGCCAAGAGACCCAGTACTTC.

This clonotype was picked up many times. This chain uses TRBV20-1 with TRBJ2-7; maybe TRBD2 (5 bases). The ends were cut back, 0 bases at V and 5 bases at J, with 14 bases in the middle. This CDR3 has 14 residues. The germline V gene encodes CDR1 DFQATT and CDR2 SNEGSKA (reference sequence). CDR3 sequence reads: CSARDSGSVNEQYF. CDR3 in DNA: TGCAGTGCTAGAGATTCGGGGAGTGTTAACGAGCAGTACTTC.

This clonotype was seen at least ten times. V is TRBV12-3 or TRBV12-4 and J is TRBJ1-5; no definite D call. V lost 3 bases to trimming and J lost 1 base, with 7 bases between them. The CDR3 consists of 14 residues. CDR3: CASSFDESNQPQHF. As DNA, the CDR3 is TGTGCCAGCAGTTTTGACGAGAGCAATCAGCCCCAGCATTTT.

This clonotype was seen many times. The rearrangement links TRBV6-2 or TRBV6-3 to TRBJ1-2; unclear D gene. V lost 1 base and J lost 8, with 5 bases in between. This CDR3 has 11 amino acids. Germline assignment: CDR1 MNHEY and CDR2 SVGEGT. The CDR3 coding sequence is TGTGCCAGCAGTTACTGGGGAGGCTACACCTTC. This translates into CASSYWGGYTF.

This chain uses TRBV4-1 with TRBJ2-1; D is possibly TRBD2 (6 bases). V gave up 3 bases and J gave up 6 bases, with 15 bases separating them. CDR1 is MGHRA and CDR2 is YSYEKL in the germline V gene. This CDR3 has 15 residues. The CDR3 DNA follows: TGCGCCAGCAGCCAGGGACTTGGGCCGGTCAATGAGCAGTTCTTC. Amino acid sequence: CASSQGLGPVNEQFF.

The table lists this clonotype with many counts. V is TRBV28 and J is TRBJ2-1, with 8 bases fitting TRBD1. Germline V CDR1 and CDR2: MDHEN, SYDVKM. There are 16 residues in the CDR3. V was clipped by 2 bases and J by 7 bases; unmatched bases: 10. The CDR3 loop is CASSLTTGTGFNEQFF. The DNA for the CDR3 is TGTGCCAGCAGTTTAACAACCGGGACAGGTTTTAATGAGCAGTTCTTC.

Ten or more counts support this clonotype. The chain links TRBV27 to TRBJ2-3; 8 bases agree with TRBD2. Germline V CDR1 and CDR2: MNHEY, SMNVEV (reference sequence). The ends lost 3 bases at V and 1 base at J; junction bases unmatched: 6. CDR3 length: 16 residues. DNA for the CDR3: TGTGCCAGCAGTTTTTGGGCGGGGGGACGCACAGATACGCAGTATTTT. Its protein is CASSFWAGGRTDTQYF.